What follows are 16 T cell receptor beta chains derived from one specimen sequenced in a study of T-cell reconstitution after alpha-beta-depleted transplantation in children (dated by TCRdb to the mid-2010s). The library was generated by PCR. Instrument on record: Illumina HiSeq 2500. TCR library preparation used molecular barcoding, with unique molecular identifiers applied to normalize quantification of the TCRbeta repertoire. TCRdb cleaned the public reads at Q25 with fastp, built clones with MiXCR and kept in-frame beta chains. Entries that share a CDR3 protein sequence are merged under the most common genes and DNA. Recorded for this sample are 500,000 or so distinct CDR3 sequences; around a third of them occurred a single time. The ten largest clones take up around 2.4% of the sample. Here the sequenced sample was PBMCs from the stem cell graft donor, taken from the stem cell graft. Receptor source: a human donor who donated a stem cell graft to a child with aplastic anemia.

This clonotype was observed a handful of times. The V call is TRBV5-5, the J call TRBJ2-7; possibly TRBD1 or TRBD2 for D (6 bases each). The CDR3 extends over 14 amino acids. The V gene's germline CDR1 is SGHKS and CDR2 YYEKEE (reference sequence). The V gene lost 9 bases and the J gene lost 5 bases, with 21 bases spanning the gap. The CDR3 sequence: CATSWLEGVDEQYF. CDR3 coding DNA: TGTGCCACCTCCTGGTTGGAGGGGGTAGACGAGCAGTACTTC.

The chain recombines TRBV12-3 or TRBV12-4 with TRBJ2-1; TRBD2 matches 11 bases. Trimming at V came to 6 bases and at J to 3 bases, leaving 4 bases not matched to a gene. The CDR3 runs to 15 residues. The CDR3 coding sequence is TGTGCCAGCAGGGAGGGACTAGCGGACTACAATGAGCAGTTCTTC. This encodes CASREGLADYNEQFF.

This clonotype has a handful of counts. The chain joins TRBV20-1 to TRBJ1-4; D possibly corresponds to TRBD1 (5 bases). This CDR3 comprises 12 residues. V was shortened by 5 bases and J by 8 bases, with 12 bases between the two germline ends. Germline lookup yields CDR1 DFQATT and CDR2 SNEGSKA (reference sequence). The CDR3 nucleotides are TGCAGTGCTGAGTGGGGGGACGAAAAACTGTTTTTT. As protein: CSAEWGDEKLFF.

V is TRBV12-3 or TRBV12-4 and J is TRBJ2-7, with 8 bases matching TRBD2. With 3 bases clipped from V and 5 bases from J, the junction kept 3 bases outside the gene matches. The CDR3 contains 13 residues. The CDR3 loop reads CASSFSGGDEQYF. The CDR3 DNA sequence: TGTGCCAGCAGTTTTTCGGGGGGGGACGAGCAGTACTTC.

The chain joins TRBV7-9 to TRBJ2-5, with D possibly matching TRBD2 (5 bases). Per germline, CDR1 SEHNR and CDR2 FQNEAQ (reference sequence). CDR3 size: 14 residues. The V end lost 4 bases, the J end lost 0 bases, and 9 bases lay between the germline ends. CDR3 nucleotides: TGTGCCAGCAGCTGGACTCCGTACCAAGAGACCCAGTACTTC. As protein: CASSWTPYQETQYF.

This clonotype has a handful of counts. This chain links TRBV5-6 with TRBJ2-7; TRBD2 is a possible D gene (6 bases). Trimming removed 8 bases at V and 0 bases at J, with 15 bases between. This CDR3 region has 14 residues. The germline V gene has CDR1 SGHDT and CDR2 YYEEEE. This chain's CDR3 is CASNSGTYSYEQYF. In DNA, the CDR3 is TGTGCCAGTAATTCCGGGACTTACTCCTACGAGCAGTACTTC. Filled out from reference TRBV5-6 and TRBJ2-7, the complete variable domain reads DAGVTQSPTHLIKTRGQQVTLRCSPKSGHDTVSWYQQALGQGPQFIFQYYEEEERQRGNFPDRFSGHQFPNYSSELNVNALLLGDSALYLCASNSGTYSYEQYFGPGTRLTVT.

This clonotype was observed a few times. CDR3 nucleotides: TGCAATGCCGGACAGGGGACCCTCAGCGATGAAAAACTGTTTTTT. As protein: CNAGQGTLSDEKLFF. J is TRBJ1-4 and V is TRBV20-1; 9 nucleotides line up with TRBD1. CDR3 length: 15 residues. CDR1 and CDR2 from the germline V gene are DFQATT and SNEGSKA (reference sequence).

This clonotype was recorded a few times. This chain connects TRBV29-1 to TRBJ1-2; a weak D match, TRBD1 (6 bases). The CDR3 consists of 12 residues. Germline CDR1 reads SQVTM; CDR2 reads ANQGSEA. V was pared by 5 bases and J by 8 bases, with 15 bases between. The CDR3 nucleotides read TGCAGCGTTTCAACAGGGAATGGCGGCTACACCTTC. It encodes CSVSTGNGGYTF.

Only a few counts were recorded for this clonotype. The chain is built from TRBV27 and TRBJ2-3, with D uncertain. This CDR3 contains 15 residues. V was clipped by 4 bases and J by 3 bases, with 14 bases between them. Germline assignment: CDR1 MNHEY and CDR2 SMNVEV (reference sequence). This chain's CDR3 is CASSSLGYSTDTQYF. CDR3 DNA sequence: TGTGCCAGCAGTTCCCTCGGGTACTCGACAGATACGCAGTATTTT.

This clonotype showed up just a few times. This sequence joins TRBV15 and TRBJ2-3; 9 nucleotides agree with TRBD1. From germline, CDR1 is LNHNV and CDR2 YYDKDF (reference sequence). With V trimmed by 3 bases and J by 2 bases, 9 bases remained unmatched. The CDR3 extends over 17 amino acids. CDR3 protein: CATSRVGQGLYTDTQYF. The CDR3 DNA reads TGTGCCACCAGCAGGGTTGGACAGGGGCTATACACAGATACGCAGTATTTT. The entire variable domain, with the rest obtained from reference TRBV15 and TRBJ2-3, is as follows: DAMVIQNPRYQVTQFGKPVTLSCSQTLNHNVMYWYQQKSSQAPKLLFHYYDKDFNNEADTPDNFQSRRPNTSFCFLDIRSPGLGDTAMYLCATSRVGQGLYTDTQYFGPGTRLTVL.

This clonotype was detected once. The V and J genes are TRBV5-1 and TRBJ2-5, with D hard to call. Germline CDR1 is SGHRS and CDR2 is YFSETQ. The CDR3 has 12 amino acids. Trimming shortened V by 6 bases and J by 0 bases, and 6 bases separated the two germline ends. Here the CDR3 reads CASTLNQETQYF. Here the CDR3 DNA reads TGCGCCAGCACCCTCAACCAAGAGACCCAGTACTTC.

The chain employs TRBV6-1 and TRBJ2-2; D possibly corresponds to TRBD2 (7 bases). The CDR3 covers 17 residues. The germline V gene has CDR1 MNHNS and CDR2 SASEGT. The V end lost 8 bases, the J end lost 2 bases, and 21 bases lay between the germline ends. The CDR3 is CASGERGGTFNTGELFF. The DNA of the CDR3 is TGTGCCAGCGGGGAGAGGGGGGGTACTTTTAACACCGGGGAGCTGTTTTTT.

This clonotype turned up a few times. The gene calls are TRBV7-2 and TRBJ1-3; 8 nucleotides agree with TRBD1. After removal of 1 base from V and 3 bases from J, the junction contained 5 bases not matched to a gene. Germline CDR1 and CDR2: SGHTA and FQGNSA. The CDR3 sequence is 16 residues long. CDR3 in DNA: TGTGCCAGCAGCTTAGATTCAGGGGGCTTTGGAAACACCATATATTTT. This sequence encodes CASSLDSGGFGNTIYF.

The CDR3 loop reads CSARTGGIYNEQFF. The CDR3 DNA follows: TGCAGTGCTCGAACCGGGGGAATATACAATGAGCAGTTCTTC. The chain uses TRBV20-1 and TRBJ2-1; possible D gene TRBD2, 6 bases. Germline V gene sequence: CDR1 DFQATT, CDR2 SNEGSKA (reference sequence). The CDR3 length is 14 residues. Between the trimmed V and J ends, which lost 5 bases and 4 bases, there was a span of 15 bases.

The chain recombines TRBV5-6 with TRBJ1-1; a possible D gene is TRBD1 (6 bases). Trimming removed 4 bases from V and 7 bases from J, with 11 bases in between. Germline V lookup: CDR1 SGHDT, CDR2 YYEEEE. The CDR3 has 12 amino acids. CDR3 DNA sequence: TGTGCCAGCAGCCCACAGGGCCTTGAAGCTTTCTTT. It is translated as CASSPQGLEAFF.

In this sample, this clonotype turned up a few times. The chain links TRBV6-1 to TRBJ2-7, with TRBD2 as a possible D gene (5 bases). CDR1 is MNHNS, CDR2 SASEGT, per germline. V lost 4 bases and J 0 bases, leaving 13 bases between the germline ends. This CDR3 is 15 amino acids long. CDR3: CASSARTGSSYEQYV. CDR3 nucleotide sequence: TGTGCCAGCAGTGCCCGGACTGGGAGCTCCTACGAGCAGTACGTC.